This TCR beta chain was recorded in a study of cytotoxic CD8 clonotypes in ibrutinib-treated CLL. Study as a whole: The response samples were taken once patients had been treated for a median of around twelve months, range 6 to 36. Mean productive templates were about 260,000; mean productive rearrangements were fewer than 95,000. General observations from the study: Elevated clonality accompanied ibrutinib response, with a return toward baseline values at progression.

Of note for this clone: The target antigen is unknown.

This CDR3 is built from 15 residues. Germline loops: CDR1 SGHAT, CDR2 FQNNGV. V trimming: 4 bases; J trimming: 4 bases; junction bases outside the gene matches: 9. Frozen-stored PBMCs produced approximately 2 micrograms of genomic DNA for TCR beta libraries. Using immunoSEQ multiplex PCR, the repertoire was profiled, and TCRdb retains in-frame clones only, with some absent. This table holds fewer than 400,000 clones, 67% found once. This sequence was found in a human donor with chronic lymphocytic leukemia. The chain uses TRBV11-2 and TRBJ1-2, with 7 nucleotides matching TRBD1. Sequencing used PBMCs, obtained after 36 months of ibrutinib treatment. CDR3 residues: CASSSLPRQGYGYTF. The CDR3 DNA reads as TGTGCCAGCAGCTCCCTTCCTCGACAGGGCTATGGCTACACCTTC.